Described below is a single TCR beta chain sequence and its context. No cognate antigen has been identified for it. Base qualities are not at hand, and no much larger clone is one base apart. From its cysteine to its phenylalanine, the CDR3 spans 14 amino acids. Only the CDR3 part of the read is kept: 42 bases, read in frame from the first base. This sample was taken from a study of cytomegalovirus exposure and HLA in healthy donors (dated by TCRdb to 2017 to 2019). For the wider study: According to an earlier analysis of a few hundred of the donors, roughly 180 million T cells yielded roughly 110 million unique TCR beta sequences and more than 250 Gb of sequence data. Four to six DR-DQ haplotypes were handled as single units for association and clustering, since linkage in the cohort was strong. Among under 450 genotyped donors of the cohort, an average of about 240,000 unique TCR beta nucleotide sequences were sequenced per donor, roughly 18% of them non-productive. The study combined high-throughput TCR immunosequencing, statistical association of individual TCRs with disease status, and machine learning to predict cytomegalovirus infection status. Typing coverage differed by locus: A, B, C, DRB1 and DQB1 were typed in about 620-630 donors, DQA1 in around 500, DPA1 in 600 to 610, and DPB1 in just under 490. To study patterns of TCR occurrence, a later analysis re-analyzed previously published TCR beta repertoires from 600 to 750 donors and added high-resolution HLA genotyping. The genetic ancestry cluster associated with self-reported Caucasian donors included over 80% of the roughly 400 genotyped donors. Donor age, sex, ethnicity and CMV serostatus were compiled together with the repertoire data. Every repertoire in the discovery cohort had been generated on one and the same sequencing platform. An early release that covered some 630 HLA-typed donors contained about 300 gigabases of sequencing data and around 80 million unique TCR sequences. In the later analysis, no new phenotypic data were used to find candidate immune exposures; instead, reliance was placed on TCR beta sequences and their occurrence across donors. HLA typing included class I and class II loci at four-digit resolution. The study aimed to test whether cataloging public T cell receptors could reveal signatures of past pathogen exposure. The study profiled the T cell repertoires of under 850 subjects by immunosequencing and related them to cytomegalovirus serostatus. In addition to the first cohort of 666 subjects, a separate validation cohort of some 120 different subjects was used. Genome-wide SNP genotypes for about 65% of the roughly 670 donors were used in a later genetic analysis, which treated that subset as a discovery cohort. To decide whether each TCR beta V gene segment behaved as functional or pseudogenic, an earlier analysis of approximately 590 of the donors relied on high-throughput TCR beta sequencing. General conclusions and limits of the study: In a later analysis, 16,951 TCR beta sequences were associated with specific HLA alleles at a false discovery rate of 0.05. Compared with equally common non-associated chains, HLA-associated TCR beta chains in a later analysis were more clonally expanded and had lower generation probabilities. In both the original and validation cohorts, the classifier was reported to diagnose cytomegalovirus status with high specificity and sensitivity. Most CMV-associated TCR beta chains appeared to be HLA-restricted in a later analysis, and the HLA associations seemed to be driven largely by CMV exposure. When HLA alleles, especially DR and DQ, strongly co-occurred, attributing TCR associations to individual alleles was difficult. Compared with the roughly 720-donor mean, donors in an Asian-associated ancestry cluster had fewer N-insertions in productive TCRs, according to a later genetic analysis. In a later analysis, the rate of TCR association differed among HLA loci, with DRB1 alleles having the most associated TCRs and HLA-C alleles having the fewest. In an earlier analysis of fewer than 750 of the donors, most TCR beta V segments were observed in productive rearrangements about 87% or about 30% of the time, broadly matching IMGT annotations. Because counts were too low, roughly 18 rarely observed V segments, including chromosome 9 orphons, were left out of the earlier analysis of 500 to 750 of the donors. Most TCR sequences were observed very rarely across donors, whereas some public TCRs were present in many individuals. CMV serostatus was the only immune exposure information available for the cohort. A further reported finding was that TCR beta sequences accurately predicted the HLA-A and HLA-B alleles for most subjects in the first cohort. Three of the identified cytomegalovirus-associated TCR beta chains were confirmed in vitro to be specific for cytomegalovirus antigens. HLA typing was unavailable for some donors at each locus, so association tests used only the typed subset. Linkage disequilibrium might explain the correlated functional status among segregating V segments, but an unknown experimental factor could not be ruled out. A total of 164 TCR beta chains were listed by the study as associated with cytomegalovirus. Presence/absence analyses assumed roughly uniform sequencing depth across donors, an assumption that may not hold. According to a later analysis, parvovirus B19, influenza, CMV and Epstein-Barr virus appeared linked to several top co-occurrence clusters. An association between a missense DCLRE1C variant and V-gene and J-gene trimming of TCR beta chains was found in a later genetic analysis and replicated in an independent cohort. In this cohort, only TCR beta chains were sequenced, and detectable features were limited by the absence of alpha or paired-chain data. Some IMGT-functional V segments, including TRBV6-2 and TRBV6-3, could not be distinguished by the 87-base-pair reads and were therefore excluded. It was suggested by the authors that the approach could potentially be generalized to other disease states and immunological phenotypes. A cluster of highly shared sequence variants was judged likely to be a technical artifact of the sequencing pipeline.

Receptor amplification or capture employed the immunoSEQ multiplex PCR assay. A mixture of 60 forward primers for TCR Vbeta segments and 13 reverse primers for TCR Jbeta segments was used in the multiplex PCR. The CDR3 region of rearranged TCR beta genes was amplified from genomic DNA by a multiplex PCR assay. The Illumina HiSeq System was used to sequence the amplified TCR beta libraries as 87-base-pair reads. On the study's bioinformatics: A later analysis tallied approximately 87 million unique TCR beta chains across the 666 repertoires, and approximately 11 million of those chains were shared by two or more donors. To remove PCR and sequencing errors, raw reads were error-corrected and collapsed into unique sequences using a nearest-neighbor algorithm that merged closely related sequences. CDR3 sequences were aligned to IMGT reference sequences to assign V, D and J gene segments. For a sequence to be retained, a match of at least six nucleotides to both a V gene segment and a J gene segment was required. Rearrangements were classified as productive when the CDR3 lacked stop codons and remained in frame with V and J, and all other rearrangements were classified as non-productive. Following IMGT convention, CDR3 was defined as the stretch from the second conserved V-encoded cysteine up to the conserved J-encoded phenylalanine. The earlier analysis of about 590 of the donors excluded sequences that lacked an unambiguous match to a single V gene segment. An earlier analysis of some 610 of the donors called V segments functional above 56.7% productive rearrangements and segregating when the between-donor standard deviation exceeded 5%. A statistical classification framework was built for diagnosing cytomegalovirus status from the catalog of TCR beta chain sequences. A later analysis assigned V and J genes by comparing TCR nucleotide sequences with IMGT/GENE-DB human TR gene sequences. In a later analysis, CDR3 sequences and most-parsimonious VDJ recombination scenarios were assigned using the TCRdist pipeline. In a later analysis, each TCR beta chain was defined by its CDR3 amino acid sequence together with its V-gene family, and reads lacking a unique V-gene family were excluded. In a later analysis, several hundred highly shared, low-generation-probability nucleotide sequences were removed to address suspected cross-contamination and a sequencing artifact. For each public chain, a later analysis derived a clonal expansion index from normalized ranks of inferred template counts within each repertoire. A later analysis computed generation probabilities with a VDJ recombination model fitted to out-of-frame rearrangements, and checked the results against IGoR. In a later analysis, hypergeometric tests were used to score TCR-TCR, TCR-HLA and TCR-CMV co-occurrence, with a repertoire-size bias correction applied to TCR pairs. To estimate false discovery rates, a later analysis permuted the HLA or CMV assignments 20 times. In a later analysis, co-occurring TCRs were grouped using DBSCAN, and TCRdist sequence similarity was added for clustering within HLA-allele-positive subsets. Co-occurrence clustering excluded repertoires with fewer than 30,000 or more than 120,000 public chains, plus five with anomalous nucleotide sharing. This is the immuneACCESS table as TCRdb keeps it, with only in-frame sequences that have V and J called. A part of the clones is gone; compared with another copy, unresolved V genes explain less than half, and the rest is unexplained. V and J calls and clone size are those listed in that table; D and trimming were worked out from the DNA. For this sample there are 150,000 to 200,000 clones; 65% to 85% appear just once. The ten largest account for approximately 6% of the sample.

The cohort comprised some 700 healthy bone marrow donors. At the time of sampling, all cohort members were nominally healthy, though unrecorded immune exposures were likely present. The donor tested CMV seropositive, placing the donor among the 290 or so seropositive members of the cohort. A peripheral blood sample was collected from each donor, and TCR beta sequencing was performed on peripheral blood mononuclear cells. The Qiagen DNeasy Blood Extraction Kit was used to extract genomic DNA from the blood cell samples. The chain couples TRBV21-1 to TRBJ2-7; the D call in the table, TRBD2, was not verified against the DNA. TRBV21-1 is tagged as a pseudogene. Sample: PBMCs. The clonotype was recovered from a woman in her twenties or thirties in good health and CMV-seropositive. The nucleotides are TGTGCCAGGGCGCGCGGGACTAATGCCTACGAGCAGTACTTC. This codes for CARARGTNAYEQYF.